The 5 T cell receptor beta chains listed next were all sequenced from one sample in a study of T cells in Graves' hyperthyroidism and ophthalmopathy (dated by TCRdb to about 2019). The library was produced with multiplex PCR. The data were produced on an Illumina HiSeq 2000. TCR beta CDR3 regions were amplified from RNA transcripts. For the first round of RT-PCR on the TCR CDR3, the HTBI primer set was used together with the Qiagen OneStep RT-PCR kit. The raw public reads went through TCRdb reprocessing: fastp at Q25, MiXCR clone calling, in-frame beta chains kept. When rows share a CDR3 protein, they turn into one entry using the most common DNA and genes. Present in this sample are 600,000 to 750,000 distinct CDR3 sequences, 15% to 20% of which were seen just once. The ten largest clones represent roughly a sixth of the sample. Source material: blood. These receptors were taken from a man aged 50-60 years with Graves' hyperthyroidism.

At least ten counts were recorded for this clonotype. The chain uses TRBV18 and TRBJ2-3; 12 nucleotides line up with TRBD1. The length of the CDR3 is 16 residues. CDR1 KGHSH and CDR2 LQKENI come from the germline V gene. Trimming cost V 2 bases and J 4 bases; bases outside gene matches: 4. The CDR3 DNA sequence: TGTGCCAGCTCACCAACGGGACAGGGGGCTGCAGATACGCAGTATTTT. This codes for CASSPTGQGAADTQYF.

This clonotype was recorded at least ten times. The chain is built from TRBV12-3 or TRBV12-4 and TRBJ1-1; D uncertain. The CDR3 totals 13 residues. V lost 3 bases to trimming and J lost 5 bases, with 10 bases between them. CDR3 coding DNA: TGTGCCAGCAGTTTTAATATGGGGACTGAAGCTTTCTTT. Translating gives CASSFNMGTEAFF.

This clonotype has ten or more counts. The chain joins TRBV10-3 to TRBJ2-7; D unresolved. Germline values: CDR1 ENHRY, CDR2 SYGVKD. V gave up 3 bases and J gave up 7 bases, with 7 bases separating them. The CDR3 has 11 residues. CDR3 amino acids: CAISDSLEQYF. The CDR3 nucleotides read TGTGCCATCAGTGACTCTTTGGAGCAGTACTTC.

This clonotype has more than one count but fewer than ten. The rearrangement links TRBV30 to TRBJ1-1; no clear D. V shed 7 bases and J shed 0 bases, with 15 bases lying between them. Germline V gene sequence: CDR1 GTSNPN, CDR2 SVGIG (reference sequence). The CDR3 extends over 14 amino acids. In DNA form, the CDR3 reads TGTGCCTTAGGGTTACACTCCATGAACACTGAAGCTTTCTTT. Residues: CALGLHSMNTEAFF.

This clonotype has at least ten counts. This chain uses TRBV28 with TRBJ1-1; D gene uncertain. The germline V gene has CDR1 MDHEN and CDR2 SYDVKM. V dropped 2 bases and J dropped 4 bases, with 11 bases sitting between them. CDR3 length: 14 residues. CDR3: CASSLGLGGTEAFF. CDR3 nucleotide sequence: TGTGCCAGCAGTTTAGGTCTTGGTGGCACTGAAGCTTTCTTT.